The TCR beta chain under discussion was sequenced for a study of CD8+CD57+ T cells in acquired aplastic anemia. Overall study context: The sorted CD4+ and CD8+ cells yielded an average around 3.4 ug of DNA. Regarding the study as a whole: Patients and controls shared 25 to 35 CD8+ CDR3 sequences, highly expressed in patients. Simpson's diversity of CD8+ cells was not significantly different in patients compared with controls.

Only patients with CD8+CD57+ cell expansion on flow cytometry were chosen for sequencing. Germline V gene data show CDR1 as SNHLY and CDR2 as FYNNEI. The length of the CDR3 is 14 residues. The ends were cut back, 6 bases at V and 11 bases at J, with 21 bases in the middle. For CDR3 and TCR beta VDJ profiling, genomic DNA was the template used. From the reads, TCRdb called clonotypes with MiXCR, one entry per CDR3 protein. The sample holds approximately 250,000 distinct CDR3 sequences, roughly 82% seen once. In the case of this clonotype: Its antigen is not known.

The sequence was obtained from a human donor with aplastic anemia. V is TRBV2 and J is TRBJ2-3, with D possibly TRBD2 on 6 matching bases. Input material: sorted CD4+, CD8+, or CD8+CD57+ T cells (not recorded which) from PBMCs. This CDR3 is CASSLEGGPEQQYF. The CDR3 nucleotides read TGTGCCAGCAGCTTAGAGGGAGGTCCCGAGCAGCAGTATTTT.